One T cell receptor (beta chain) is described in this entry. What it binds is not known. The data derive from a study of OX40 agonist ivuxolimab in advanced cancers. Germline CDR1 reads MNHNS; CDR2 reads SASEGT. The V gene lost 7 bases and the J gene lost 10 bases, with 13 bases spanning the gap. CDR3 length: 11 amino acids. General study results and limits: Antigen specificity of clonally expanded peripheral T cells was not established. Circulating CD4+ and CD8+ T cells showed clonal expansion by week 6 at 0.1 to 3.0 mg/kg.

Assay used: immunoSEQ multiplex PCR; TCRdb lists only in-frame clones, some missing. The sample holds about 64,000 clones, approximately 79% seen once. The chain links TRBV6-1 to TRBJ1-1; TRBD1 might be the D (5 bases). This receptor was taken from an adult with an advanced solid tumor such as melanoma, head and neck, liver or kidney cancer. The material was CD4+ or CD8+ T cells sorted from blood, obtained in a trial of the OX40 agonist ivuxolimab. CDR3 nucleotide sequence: TGTGCCAGCACCTCTGTAACAGGAGCTTTCTTT. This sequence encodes CASTSVTGAFF.